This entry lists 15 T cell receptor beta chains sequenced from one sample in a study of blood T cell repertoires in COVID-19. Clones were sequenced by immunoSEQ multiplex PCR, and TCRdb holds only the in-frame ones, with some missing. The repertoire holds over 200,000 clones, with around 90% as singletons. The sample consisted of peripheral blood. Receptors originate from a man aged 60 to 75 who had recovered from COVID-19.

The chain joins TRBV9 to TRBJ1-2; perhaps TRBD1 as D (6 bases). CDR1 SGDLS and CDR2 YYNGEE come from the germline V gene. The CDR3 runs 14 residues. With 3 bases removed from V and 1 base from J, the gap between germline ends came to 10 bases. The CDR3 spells CASSARDINYGYTF. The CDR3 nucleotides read TGTGCCAGCAGCGCGAGGGACATTAACTATGGCTACACCTTC.

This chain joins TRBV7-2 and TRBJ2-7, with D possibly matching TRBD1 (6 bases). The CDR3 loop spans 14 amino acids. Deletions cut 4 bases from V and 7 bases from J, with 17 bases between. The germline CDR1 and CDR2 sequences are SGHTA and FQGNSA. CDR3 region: CASSSQQGLREQYF. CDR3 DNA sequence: TGTGCCAGCAGCTCACAACAGGGTCTTAGGGAGCAGTACTTC.

CDR3 sequence reads: CASSPRGTSNTGELFF. The CDR3 nucleotides are TGTGCCAGCAGCCCTCGGGGGACTTCGAACACCGGGGAGCTGTTTTTT. The rearrangement joins TRBV9 to TRBJ2-2, with a tentative D call TRBD2 (6 bases). The CDR3 sequence is 16 residues long. Per the germline V gene, CDR1 is SGDLS and CDR2 is YYNGEE. V was pared by 4 bases and J by 0 bases, with 13 bases between.

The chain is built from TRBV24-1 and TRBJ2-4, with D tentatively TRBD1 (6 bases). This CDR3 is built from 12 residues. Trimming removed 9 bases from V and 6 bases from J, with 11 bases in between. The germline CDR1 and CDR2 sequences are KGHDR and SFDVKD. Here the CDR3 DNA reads TGTGCCACCTCCAGGGGTACAAACATTCAGTACTTC. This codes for CATSRGTNIQYF.

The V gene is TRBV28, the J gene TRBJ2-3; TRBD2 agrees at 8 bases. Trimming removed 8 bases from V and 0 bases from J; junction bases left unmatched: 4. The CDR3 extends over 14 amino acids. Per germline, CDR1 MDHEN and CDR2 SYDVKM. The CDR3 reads CASSRGGSTDTQYF. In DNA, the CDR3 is TGTGCCAGCTCTCGCGGGGGGAGCACAGATACGCAGTATTTT. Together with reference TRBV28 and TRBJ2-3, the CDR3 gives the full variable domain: DVKVTQSSRYLVKRTGEKVFLECVQDMDHENMFWYRQDPGLGLRLIYFSYDVKMKEKGDIPEGYSVSREKKERFSLILESASTNQTSMYLCASSRGGSTDTQYFGPGTRLTVL.

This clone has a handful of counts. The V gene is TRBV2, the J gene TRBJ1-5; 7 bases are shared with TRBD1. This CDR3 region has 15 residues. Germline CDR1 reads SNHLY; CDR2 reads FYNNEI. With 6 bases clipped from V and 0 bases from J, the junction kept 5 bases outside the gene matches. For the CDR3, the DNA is TGTGCCAGCAGCAGGCAGGGGGATAGCAATCAGCCCCAGCATTTT. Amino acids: CASSRQGDSNQPQHF.

The CDR3 region is CASSQEQGAGYTF. CDR3 sequence (DNA): TGCGCCAGCAGCCAAGAACAGGGGGCCGGCTACACCTTC. The chain links TRBV4-3 to TRBJ1-2; 9 positions match TRBD1. Germline loops: CDR1 LGHNA, CDR2 YSLEER. The CDR3 has 13 residues. Losses at the gene ends were 0 bases for V and 8 bases for J; bases not matched to a gene: 1.

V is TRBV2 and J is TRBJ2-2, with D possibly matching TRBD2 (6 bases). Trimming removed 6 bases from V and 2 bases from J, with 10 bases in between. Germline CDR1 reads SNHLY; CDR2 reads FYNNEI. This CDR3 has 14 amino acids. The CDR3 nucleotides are TGTGCCAGCAGGGAGGGCCTCAACACCGGGGAGCTGTTTTTT. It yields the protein CASREGLNTGELFF.

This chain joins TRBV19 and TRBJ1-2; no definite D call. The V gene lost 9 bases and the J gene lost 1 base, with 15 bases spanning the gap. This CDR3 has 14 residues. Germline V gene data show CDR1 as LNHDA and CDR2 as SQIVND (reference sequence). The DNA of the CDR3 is TGTGCCAGCCGAAAAAACACGATTAACTATGGCTACACCTTC. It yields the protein CASRKNTINYGYTF.

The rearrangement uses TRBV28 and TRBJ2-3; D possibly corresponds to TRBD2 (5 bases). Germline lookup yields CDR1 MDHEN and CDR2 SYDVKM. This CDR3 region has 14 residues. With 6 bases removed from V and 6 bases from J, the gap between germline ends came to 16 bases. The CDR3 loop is CASSSIVGGDTQYF. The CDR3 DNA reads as TGTGCCAGCAGCTCTATAGTAGGAGGTGATACGCAGTATTTT.

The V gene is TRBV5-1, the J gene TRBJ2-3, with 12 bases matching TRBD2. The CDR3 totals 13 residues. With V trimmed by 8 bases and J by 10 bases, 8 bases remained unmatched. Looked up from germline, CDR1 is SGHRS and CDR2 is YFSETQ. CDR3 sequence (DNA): TGCGCCAGTCTAGCGGGGGGGCAGGATTCGCAGTATTTT. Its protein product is CASLAGGQDSQYF.

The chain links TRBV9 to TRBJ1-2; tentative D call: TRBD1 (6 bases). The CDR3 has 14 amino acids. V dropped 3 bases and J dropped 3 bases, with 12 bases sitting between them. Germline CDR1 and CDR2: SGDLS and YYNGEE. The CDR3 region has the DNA TGTGCCAGCAGCGGACCACAGGGTGACTATGGCTACACCTTC. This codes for CASSGPQGDYGYTF.

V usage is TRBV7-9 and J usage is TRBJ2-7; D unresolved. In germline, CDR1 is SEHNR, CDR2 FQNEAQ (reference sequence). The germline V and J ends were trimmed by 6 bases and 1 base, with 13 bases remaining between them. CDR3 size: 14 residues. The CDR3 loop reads CASSITDLSYEQYF. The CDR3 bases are TGTGCCAGCAGTATAACAGACCTTTCCTACGAGCAGTACTTC. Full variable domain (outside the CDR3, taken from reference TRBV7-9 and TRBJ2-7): DTGVSQNPRHKITKRGQNVTFRCDPISEHNRLYWYRQTLGQGPEFLTYFQNEAQLEKSRLLSDRFSAERPKGSFSTLEIQRTEQGDSAMYLCASSITDLSYEQYFGPGTRLTVT.

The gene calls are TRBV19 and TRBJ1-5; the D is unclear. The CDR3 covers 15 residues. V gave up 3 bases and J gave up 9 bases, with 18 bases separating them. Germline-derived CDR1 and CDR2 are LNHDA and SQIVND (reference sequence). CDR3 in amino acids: CASSIMSGSLGPQHF. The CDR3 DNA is TGTGCCAGTAGTATTATGTCGGGTTCCCTTGGGCCCCAGCATTTT.

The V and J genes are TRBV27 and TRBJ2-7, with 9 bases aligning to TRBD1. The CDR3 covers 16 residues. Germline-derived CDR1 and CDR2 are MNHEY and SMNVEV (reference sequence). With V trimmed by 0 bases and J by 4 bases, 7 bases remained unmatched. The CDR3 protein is CASSLSVGTGSYEQYF. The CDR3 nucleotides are TGTGCCAGCAGTTTATCGGTTGGGACAGGGAGTTACGAGCAGTACTTC.